Following are 18 T cell receptor beta chains from one sample sequenced in a study of memory CD4+ T cells and cytomegalovirus serostatus. Sequenced by immunoSEQ multiplex PCR; TCRdb stores in-frame clones only, minus some. Counted here are some 57,000 clones, 70% to 80% occurring once; the ten biggest clones make up 0.7% to 0.85%. The sort gate was single viable CD3+CD4+CD8-CD45RO+ cells for memory CD4+ T cells. Sequencing was carried out using memory CD4+ T cells from blood. Receptor source: an adult in good health and CMV-seronegative.

Turning to this clone: This specimen includes other DNA sequences encoding the same CDR3. The chain links TRBV14 to TRBJ1-1; 7 nucleotides align to TRBD1. Unmatched junction bases numbered 6, after V lost 7 bases and J lost 1 base. The CDR3 is 14 residues long. CDR1 is SGHDN, CDR2 FVKESK, per germline. The CDR3: CASTKGQTNTEAFF. The CDR3, as DNA: TGTGCCAGCACCAAGGGACAGACGAACACTGAAGCTTTCTTT.

This sequence joins TRBV5-5 and TRBJ1-3, with a possible D match to TRBD1 (5 bases). Trimming took off 2 bases at V and 4 bases at J, with 10 bases between the two ends. CDR1 and CDR2 (germline): SGHKS, YYEKEE (reference sequence). The CDR3 is 14 residues long. The CDR3 loop reads CASSLHGTGNTIYF. The DNA for the CDR3 is TGTGCCAGCAGCTTACATGGGACGGGAAACACCATATATTTT.

This chain connects TRBV5-4 to TRBJ1-1; D is undetermined. The CDR3 runs 13 residues. V lost 0 bases and J 11 bases, leaving 14 bases between the germline ends. The V gene's germline CDR1 is SGHNT and CDR2 YYREEE (reference sequence). As DNA, the CDR3 is TGTGCCAGCAGCTTGGAATTAGGTGAGGGCGCTTTCTTT. Amino acid sequence: CASSLELGEGAFF.

The gene calls are TRBV2 and TRBJ2-5, with TRBD1 identical over 8 bases. With V trimmed by 6 bases and J by 1 base, 4 bases remained unmatched. This CDR3 has 14 residues. Looked up from germline, CDR1 is SNHLY and CDR2 is FYNNEI. The CDR3 sequence is CASSLDRAQETQYF. DNA of the CDR3: TGTGCCAGCAGCCTGGACAGGGCCCAAGAGACCCAGTACTTC.

The chain uses TRBV28 and TRBJ1-2; D is ambiguous. The CDR3 is 11 amino acids. V was cut by 4 bases and J by 8 bases, with 8 bases left in between. In germline, CDR1 is MDHEN, CDR2 SYDVKM. The CDR3 is CASSSPFGYTF. CDR3 in DNA: TGTGCCAGCAGTTCCCCTTTCGGCTACACCTTC.

This clone has only a few counts. The DNA for the CDR3 is TGTGCCAGCAGCTTGCAGGGATGGACCGGGGAGCTGTTTTTT. Protein sequence: CASSLQGWTGELFF. The chain has TRBV5-6 and TRBJ2-2; a possible D gene is TRBD1 (5 bases). The CDR3 loop spans 14 amino acids. Germline V gene sequence: CDR1 SGHDT, CDR2 YYEEEE. The V gene lost 1 base and the J gene lost 5 bases, with 9 bases spanning the gap.

The chain links TRBV10-3 to TRBJ2-5; TRBD1 might be the D (5 bases). V lost 2 bases, J lost 4 bases, and 11 bases lay in between. Germline V gene lookup returns CDR1 ENHRY and CDR2 SYGVKD. The CDR3 has 14 residues. CDR3 sequence: CAISEGSRGETQYF. The CDR3, as DNA: TGTGCCATCAGTGAGGGGTCAAGGGGAGAGACCCAGTACTTC.

The chain carries TRBV28 and TRBJ2-1; 8 bases map to TRBD2. V trimming: 7 bases; J trimming: 0 bases; junction bases outside the gene matches: 5. This CDR3 is 15 amino acids long. Germline V gene data show CDR1 as MDHEN and CDR2 as SYDVKM. CDR3 sequence reads: CASTIAGSSYNEQFF. CDR3 nucleotides: TGTGCCAGCACCATAGCGGGGAGCTCCTACAATGAGCAGTTCTTC.

This chain uses TRBV6-5 with TRBJ2-7, with 7 bases aligning to TRBD1. The CDR3 is 15 amino acids. V was clipped by 0 bases and J by 4 bases; unmatched bases: 6. CDR1 and CDR2 from the germline V gene are MNHEY and SVGAGI. The CDR3 is CASSYSRTGLYEQYF. The CDR3 region has the DNA TGTGCCAGCAGTTACTCGAGGACAGGTTTGTACGAGCAGTACTTC.

V is TRBV5-1 and J is TRBJ2-2; D ambiguous. V lost 0 bases and J lost 7, with 10 bases in between. This CDR3 comprises 14 residues. Germline loops: CDR1 SGHRS, CDR2 YFSETQ. The CDR3 coding sequence is TGCGCCAGCAGCTTGGACCCCGAGATCGGGGAGCTGTTTTTT. Amino acids: CASSLDPEIGELFF. The whole variable domain, remainder taken from reference TRBV5-1 and TRBJ2-2, is KAGVTQTPRYLIKTRGQQVTLSCSPISGHRSVSWYQQTPGQGLQFLFEYFSETQRNKGNFPGRFSGRQFSNSRSEMNVSTLELGDSALYLCASSLDPEIGELFFGEGSRLTVL.

In this sample, this clone turned up a few times. The chain carries TRBV7-8 and TRBJ2-1, with TRBD1 matching over 7 bases. The CDR3 is made up of 13 amino acids. The V gene end was trimmed by 8 bases and the J gene end by 2 bases; junction bases not matched to a gene: 3. In germline, CDR1 is SGHVS, CDR2 FQNEAQ. In DNA form, the CDR3 reads TGTGCCAGCGTCAGGGGGACCTACAATGAGCAGTTCTTC. Translating it yields CASVRGTYNEQFF.

A few counts support this clone. This chain uses TRBV5-5 with TRBJ1-2; D is unclear. Germline lookup yields CDR1 SGHKS and CDR2 YYEKEE (reference sequence). This CDR3 has 11 residues. The V end was cut by 1 base, the J end by 2 bases, with 0 bases between. CDR3 sequence (DNA): TGTGCCAGCAGCTTGAACTATGGCTACACCTTC. The encoded protein is CASSLNYGYTF.

The gene calls are TRBV6-1 and TRBJ2-1, with TRBD2 identical over 7 bases. V shed 1 base and J 8 bases; nucleotides not matched to a gene: 8. Germline V gene data show CDR1 as MNHNS and CDR2 as SASEGT. The CDR3 contains 15 residues. The CDR3 nucleotides are TGTGCCAGCAGTGAAGGACTAGCAGGAGTCTATGAGCAGTTCTTC. Translation: CASSEGLAGVYEQFF.

The chain links TRBV5-6 to TRBJ1-2; tentatively, D is TRBD1 (5 bases). CDR1 SGHDT and CDR2 YYEEEE come from the germline V gene. The CDR3 runs to 15 residues. Trimming stripped 7 bases from V and 3 bases from J, with 19 bases between. The CDR3 bases are TGTGCCAGCGGATTGGGGGGAGCGTCTTACTATGGCTACACCTTC. This gives the protein CASGLGGASYYGYTF.

The J gene is TRBJ1-5, the V gene TRBV7-2, with D uncertain. Trimming took 1 base from V and 15 from J, leaving 13 bases between them. The CDR3 consists of 12 residues. The germline V gene has CDR1 SGHTA and CDR2 FQGNSA. CDR3 loop: CASSLDLGHRHF. In DNA form, the CDR3 reads TGTGCCAGCAGCTTAGATCTGGGTCATCGGCATTTT.

The chain is built from TRBV9 and TRBJ2-1; TRBD2 matches 10 bases. The CDR3 has 16 residues. V lost 0 bases, J lost 2 bases, and 2 bases stayed unmatched. Germline-derived CDR1 and CDR2 are SGDLS and YYNGEE. CDR3: CASSVGTSGAYNEQFF. In DNA form, the CDR3 reads TGTGCCAGCAGCGTAGGAACTAGCGGGGCCTACAATGAGCAGTTCTTC.

The chain recombines TRBV7-9 with TRBJ1-2, with D possibly TRBD1 on 6 matching bases. V lost 6 bases and J lost 10, with 18 bases in between. Germline V gene sequence: CDR1 SEHNR, CDR2 FQNEAQ (reference sequence). This CDR3 has 13 amino acids. The CDR3: CASSPGVTGSYTF. The CDR3 DNA reads TGTGCCAGCAGTCCAGGGGTAACGGGTTCCTACACCTTC.

The chain uses TRBV4-2 and TRBJ2-5, with 10 bases aligning to TRBD1. Germline CDR1 and CDR2: LGHNA and YNFKEQ. The V gene end was trimmed by 3 bases and the J gene end by 5 bases; junction bases not matched to a gene: 6. CDR3 length equals 15 residues. CDR3: CASSQTGGAEETQYF. For the CDR3, the DNA is TGTGCCAGCAGCCAGACAGGGGGCGCGGAGGAGACCCAGTACTTC.